The 15 T cell receptor beta chains listed next were all sequenced from one sample in a study of sequential checkpoint blockade in melanoma. Generated by immunoSEQ multiplex PCR, the TCRdb table keeps only in-frame clones and is missing some. This sample has about 17,000 clones, with 65% to 80% found just once. Sample treatment: randomized to nivolumab then ipilimumab (arm A) or the reverse (arm B). The source was CD8+ T cells sorted from blood (inferred from file names), collected from a patient given nivolumab and ipilimumab in sequence. The receptors come from a human donor with melanoma.

This chain joins TRBV5-6 and TRBJ2-7, with TRBD1 matching over 9 bases. Germline assignment: CDR1 SGHDT and CDR2 YYEEEE. J was trimmed by 6 bases and V by 0 bases; bases with no gene match: 1. The CDR3 has 13 amino acids. CDR3 sequence reads: CASSLGTGAEQYV. The CDR3 bases are TGTGCCAGCAGCTTGGGGACAGGGGCCGAGCAGTACGTC.

J is TRBJ1-5 and V is TRBV9; the match to TRBD1 covers 10 bases. The CDR3 totals 15 residues. Germline V gene data show CDR1 as SGDLS and CDR2 as YYNGEE. V was clipped by 4 bases and J by 6 bases; unmatched bases: 7. The CDR3 bases are TGTGCCAGCAGCCGGACAGGGGGAACCGGTCAGCCCCAGCATTTT. Protein product: CASSRTGGTGQPQHF.

The J gene is TRBJ2-1, the V gene TRBV6-4; 14 bases align to TRBD2. Germline lookup yields CDR1 MRHNA and CDR2 SNTAGT. V shed 3 bases, J shed 6 bases, and the junction held 1 base outside the gene matches. The CDR3 extends over 15 amino acids. CDR3 sequence: CASSEGTSGGNEQFF. CDR3 nucleotides: TGTGCCAGCAGTGAGGGGACTAGCGGGGGCAATGAGCAGTTCTTC.

V usage is TRBV4-1 and J usage is TRBJ2-7; D remains ambiguous. Trimming removed 5 bases from V and 0 bases from J, with 11 bases in between. The CDR3 is 14 amino acids. Germline CDR1 is MGHRA and CDR2 is YSYEKL. The CDR3 bases are TGCGCCAGCAGCTCAACCCTAGTCTCCTACGAGCAGTACTTC. Protein: CASSSTLVSYEQYF.

This rearrangement joins TRBV7-9 to TRBJ1-2, with D possibly being TRBD1 (6 bases). The CDR3 runs 15 residues. V lost 0 bases and J lost 4, with 12 bases in between. The V gene's germline CDR1 is SEHNR and CDR2 FQNEAQ (reference sequence). The CDR3 sequence: CASSLAGGAGYGYTF. For the CDR3, the DNA is TGTGCCAGCAGCTTAGCGGGGGGGGCCGGCTATGGCTACACCTTC.

V usage is TRBV9 and J usage is TRBJ2-2; D unclear. Trimming removed 0 bases at V and 1 base at J, with 4 bases between. CDR3 length equals 14 residues. Germline-derived CDR1 and CDR2 are SGDLS and YYNGEE. This CDR3 reads CASSVDGNTGELFF. The DNA of the CDR3 is TGTGCCAGCAGCGTAGACGGGAACACCGGGGAGCTGTTTTTT. Full variable domain (remainder filled in from reference TRBV9 and TRBJ2-2): DSGVTQTPKHLITATGQRVTLRCSPRSGDLSVYWYQQSLDQGLQFLIQYYNGEERAKGNILERFSAQQFPDLHSELNLSSLELGDSALYFCASSVDGNTGELFFGEGSRLTVL.

This chain uses TRBV10-3 with TRBJ2-3; 9 bases agree with TRBD2. Germline lookup yields CDR1 ENHRY and CDR2 SYGVKD. The CDR3 consists of 16 residues. The ends lost 2 bases at V and 0 bases at J; junction bases unmatched: 3. CDR3 nucleotides: TGTGCCATCAGTGAGACCGCGGGGGGGAGCACAGATACGCAGTATTTT. Its protein product is CAISETAGGSTDTQYF.

This sequence joins TRBV4-1 and TRBJ2-7; tentatively, D is TRBD1 (5 bases). This CDR3 region has 15 residues. Germline values: CDR1 MGHRA, CDR2 YSYEKL. V was pared by 0 bases and J by 6 bases, with 15 bases between. In nucleotides, the CDR3 is TGCGCCAGCAGCCAAGAGACAGAATATAGGGGCGAGCAGTACTTC. Its protein is CASSQETEYRGEQYF.

In regard to this clone: Additional DNA sequences in this sample encode the identical CDR3. The chain joins TRBV28 to TRBJ1-1, with TRBD1 matching over 8 bases. Trimming at V came to 6 bases and at J to 4 bases, leaving 7 bases not matched to a gene. The CDR3 has 14 residues. Per germline, CDR1 MDHEN and CDR2 SYDVKM. The chain's CDR3 is CASSLVTGGTEAFF. The CDR3 DNA follows: TGTGCCAGCAGCCTTGTTACAGGGGGCACTGAAGCTTTCTTT.

V usage is TRBV9 and J usage is TRBJ2-3, with TRBD2 identical over 8 bases. The CDR3 runs to 14 residues. Germline CDR1 and CDR2: SGDLS and YYNGEE. Unmatched junction bases numbered 7, after V lost 4 bases and J lost 6 bases. The CDR3 protein is CASSLGGGKDTQYF. DNA for the CDR3: TGTGCCAGCAGCTTGGGCGGGGGGAAGGATACGCAGTATTTT.

This chain links TRBV2 with TRBJ1-5; 7 nucleotides line up with TRBD1. The length of the CDR3 is 14 residues. Germline V lookup: CDR1 SNHLY, CDR2 FYNNEI. The J segment lost 6 bases and the V segment lost 8 bases, leaving 10 bases of the junction unmatched. The CDR3 nucleotides read TGTGCCAGCCGAGACAGGGTCCCTTTTCAGCCCCAGCATTTT. It codes for CASRDRVPFQPQHF. The complete variable domain, with remaining parts taken from reference TRBV2 and TRBJ1-5, reads EPEVTQTPSHQVTQMGQEVILRCVPISNHLYFYWYRQILGQKVEFLVSFYNNEISEKSEIFDDQFSVERPDGSNFTLKIRSTKLEDSAMYFCASRDRVPFQPQHFGDGTRLSIL.

This sequence joins TRBV18 and TRBJ1-5; D is unclear. The germline V and J ends were trimmed by 5 bases and 5 bases, with 16 bases remaining between them. Germline CDR1 reads KGHSH; CDR2 reads LQKENI. The CDR3 covers 15 residues. The CDR3 DNA reads TGTGCCAGCTCAGTTTCGCACTACCCGGATCAGCCCCAGCATTTT. This encodes CASSVSHYPDQPQHF.

This clone has more than one count but fewer than ten. The chain carries TRBV7-6 and TRBJ2-7; D is possibly TRBD1 (5 bases). With 5 bases removed from V and 0 bases from J, the gap between germline ends came to 14 bases. Per the germline V gene, CDR1 is SGHVS and CDR2 is FNYEAQ. The CDR3 contains 15 residues. The CDR3 spells CASSPRQNPSYEQYF. In nucleotides, the CDR3 is TGTGCCAGCAGCCCTCGACAGAATCCCTCCTACGAGCAGTACTTC.

The chain is built from TRBV11-2 and TRBJ1-1; no definite D call. Germline V lookup: CDR1 SGHAT, CDR2 FQNNGV. The CDR3 runs 14 residues. Trimming took off 1 base at V and 1 base at J, with 7 bases between the two ends. CDR3 residues: CASSLAWANTEAFF. The CDR3 DNA reads as TGTGCCAGCAGCTTAGCGTGGGCGAACACTGAAGCTTTCTTT.

A few counts support this clone. J is TRBJ2-1 and V is TRBV7-2; D remains ambiguous. V was clipped by 5 bases and J by 6 bases, with 11 bases between them. Germline V lookup: CDR1 SGHTA, CDR2 FQGNSA. The CDR3 runs to 13 residues. CDR3 coding DNA: TGTGCCAGCAGCCACCCTATTGGCAATGAGCAGTTCTTC. Translating it yields CASSHPIGNEQFF. The variable domain in full, with the rest retrieved from reference TRBV7-2 and TRBJ2-1, is GAGVSQSPSNKVTEKGKDVELRCDPISGHTALYWYRQSLGQGLEFLIYFQGNSAPDKSGLPSDRFSAERTGGSVSTLTIQRTQQEDSAVYLCASSHPIGNEQFFGPGTRLTVL.